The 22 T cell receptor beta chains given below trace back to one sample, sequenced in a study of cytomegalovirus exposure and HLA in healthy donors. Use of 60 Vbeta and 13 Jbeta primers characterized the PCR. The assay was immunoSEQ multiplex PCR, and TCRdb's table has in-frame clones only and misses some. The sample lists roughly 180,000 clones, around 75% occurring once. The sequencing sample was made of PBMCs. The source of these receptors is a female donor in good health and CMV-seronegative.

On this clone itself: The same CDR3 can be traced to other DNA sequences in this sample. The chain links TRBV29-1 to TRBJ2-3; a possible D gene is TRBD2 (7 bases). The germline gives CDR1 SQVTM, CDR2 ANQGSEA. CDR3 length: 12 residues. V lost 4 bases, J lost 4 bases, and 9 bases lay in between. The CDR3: CSVAGGPDTQYF. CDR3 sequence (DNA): TGCAGCGTTGCGGGGGGCCCAGATACGCAGTATTTT.

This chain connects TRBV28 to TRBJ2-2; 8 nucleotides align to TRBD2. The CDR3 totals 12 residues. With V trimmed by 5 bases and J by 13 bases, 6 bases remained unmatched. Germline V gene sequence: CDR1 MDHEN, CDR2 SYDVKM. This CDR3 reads CASSVGGLGLFF. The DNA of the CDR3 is TGTGCCAGCAGTGTCGGGGGACTAGGGCTGTTTTTT.

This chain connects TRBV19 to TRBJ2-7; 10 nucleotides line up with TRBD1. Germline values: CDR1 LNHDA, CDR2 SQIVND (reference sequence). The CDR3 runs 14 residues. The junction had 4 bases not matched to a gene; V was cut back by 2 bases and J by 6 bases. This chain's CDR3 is CASSISGTGVEQYF. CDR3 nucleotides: TGTGCCAGTAGTATAAGCGGGACAGGGGTCGAGCAGTACTTC.

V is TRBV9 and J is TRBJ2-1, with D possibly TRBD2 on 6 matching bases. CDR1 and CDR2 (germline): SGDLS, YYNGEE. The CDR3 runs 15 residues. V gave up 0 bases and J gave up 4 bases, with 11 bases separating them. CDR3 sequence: CASSVAGASYNEQFF. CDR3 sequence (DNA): TGTGCCAGCAGCGTAGCGGGAGCGTCATACAATGAGCAGTTCTTC.

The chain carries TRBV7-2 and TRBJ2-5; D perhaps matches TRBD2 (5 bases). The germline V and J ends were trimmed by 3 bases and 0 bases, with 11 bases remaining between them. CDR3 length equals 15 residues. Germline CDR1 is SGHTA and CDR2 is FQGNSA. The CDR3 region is CASSLGASYQETQYF. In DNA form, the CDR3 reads TGTGCCAGCAGCTTGGGAGCTTCGTACCAAGAGACCCAGTACTTC.

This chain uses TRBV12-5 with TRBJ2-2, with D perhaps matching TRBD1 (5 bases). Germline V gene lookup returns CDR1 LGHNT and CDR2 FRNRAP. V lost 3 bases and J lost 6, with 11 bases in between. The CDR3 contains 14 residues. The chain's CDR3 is CASGLGSGSGELFF. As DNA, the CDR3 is TGTGCTAGTGGTTTAGGTTCAGGGTCCGGGGAGCTGTTTTTT. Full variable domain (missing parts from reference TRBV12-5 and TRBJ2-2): DARVTQTPRHKVTEMGQEVTMRCQPILGHNTVFWYRQTMMQGLELLAYFRNRAPLDDSGMPKDRFSAEMPDATLATLKIQPSEPRDSAVYFCASGLGSGSGELFFGEGSRLTVL.

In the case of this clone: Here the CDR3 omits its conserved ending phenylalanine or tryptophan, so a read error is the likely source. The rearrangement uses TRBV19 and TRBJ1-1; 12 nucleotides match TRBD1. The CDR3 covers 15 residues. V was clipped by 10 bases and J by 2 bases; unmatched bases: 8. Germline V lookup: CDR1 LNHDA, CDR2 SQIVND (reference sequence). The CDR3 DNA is TGTGCCACCGGGGACAGGGGGCGCTTAAACACTGAAGCTTTCTCT. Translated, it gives CATGDRGRLNTEAFS.

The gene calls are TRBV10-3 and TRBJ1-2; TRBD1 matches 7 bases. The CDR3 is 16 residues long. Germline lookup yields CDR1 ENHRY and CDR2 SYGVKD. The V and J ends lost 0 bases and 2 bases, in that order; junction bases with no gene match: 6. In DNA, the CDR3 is TGTGCCATCAGTGAGTCAGGGGGCGCTCAGAACTATGGCTACACCTTC. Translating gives CAISESGGAQNYGYTF.

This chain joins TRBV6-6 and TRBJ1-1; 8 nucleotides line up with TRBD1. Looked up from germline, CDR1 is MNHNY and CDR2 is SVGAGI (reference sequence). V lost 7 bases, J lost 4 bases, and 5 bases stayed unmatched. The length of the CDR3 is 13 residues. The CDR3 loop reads CASTVDRATEAFF. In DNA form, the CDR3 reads TGTGCCAGCACCGTGGACAGGGCCACTGAAGCTTTCTTT.

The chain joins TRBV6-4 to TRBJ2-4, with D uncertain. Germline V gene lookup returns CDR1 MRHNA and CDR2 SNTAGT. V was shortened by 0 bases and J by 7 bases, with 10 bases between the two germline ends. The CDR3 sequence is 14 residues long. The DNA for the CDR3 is TGTGCCAGCAGTGACTCACCGGGTGTTAACATTCAGTACTTC. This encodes CASSDSPGVNIQYF.

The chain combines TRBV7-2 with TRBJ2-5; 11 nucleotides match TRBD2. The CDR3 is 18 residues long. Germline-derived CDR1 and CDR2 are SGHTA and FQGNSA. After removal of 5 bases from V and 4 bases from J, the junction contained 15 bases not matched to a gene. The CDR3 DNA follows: TGTGCCAGCAGCCGACCGGGGGGACTAGCGGACTTCAGAGAGACCCAGTACTTC. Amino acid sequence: CASSRPGGLADFRETQYF.

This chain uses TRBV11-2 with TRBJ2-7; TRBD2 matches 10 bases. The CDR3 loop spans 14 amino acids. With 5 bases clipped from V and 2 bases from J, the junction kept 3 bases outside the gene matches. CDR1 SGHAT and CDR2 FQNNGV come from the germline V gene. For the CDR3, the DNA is TGTGCCAGCAGCACGGGACTAGCGCCCTACGAGCAGTACTTC. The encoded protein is CASSTGLAPYEQYF.

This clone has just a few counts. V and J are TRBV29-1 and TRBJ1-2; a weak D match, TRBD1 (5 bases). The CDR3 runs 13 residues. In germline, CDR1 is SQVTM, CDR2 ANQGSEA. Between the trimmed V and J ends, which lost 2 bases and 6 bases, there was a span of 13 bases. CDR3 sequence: CSVEKGAQDGYTF. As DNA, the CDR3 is TGCAGCGTTGAAAAAGGGGCGCAGGATGGCTACACCTTC.

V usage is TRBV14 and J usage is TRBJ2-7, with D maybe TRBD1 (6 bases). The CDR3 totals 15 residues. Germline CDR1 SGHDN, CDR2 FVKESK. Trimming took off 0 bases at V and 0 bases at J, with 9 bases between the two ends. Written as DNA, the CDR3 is TGTGCCAGCAGCCAAGATAACAGGGCCTCCTACGAGCAGTACTTC. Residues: CASSQDNRASYEQYF.

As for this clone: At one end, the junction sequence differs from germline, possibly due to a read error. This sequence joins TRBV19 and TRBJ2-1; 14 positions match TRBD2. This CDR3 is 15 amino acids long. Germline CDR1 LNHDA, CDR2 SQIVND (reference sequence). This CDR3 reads CASRIGLAGGNEQFF. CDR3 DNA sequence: TGTGCCAGTAGGATAGGACTAGCGGGAGGTAATGAGCAGTTCTTC.

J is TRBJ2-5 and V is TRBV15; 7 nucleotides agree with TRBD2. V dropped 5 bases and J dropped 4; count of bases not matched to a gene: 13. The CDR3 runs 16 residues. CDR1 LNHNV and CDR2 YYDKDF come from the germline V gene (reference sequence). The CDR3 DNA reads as TGTGCCACCAGCGGCCCACTCGGGACTACTCTAGAGACCCAGTACTTC. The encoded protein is CATSGPLGTTLETQYF.

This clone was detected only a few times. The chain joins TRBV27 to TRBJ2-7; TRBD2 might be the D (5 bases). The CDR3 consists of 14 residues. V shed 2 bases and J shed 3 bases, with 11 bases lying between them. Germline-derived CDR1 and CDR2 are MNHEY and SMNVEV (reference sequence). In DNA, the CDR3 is TGTGCCAGCAGTTTAACCGGACTTGACTACGAGCAGTACTTC. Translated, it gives CASSLTGLDYEQYF.

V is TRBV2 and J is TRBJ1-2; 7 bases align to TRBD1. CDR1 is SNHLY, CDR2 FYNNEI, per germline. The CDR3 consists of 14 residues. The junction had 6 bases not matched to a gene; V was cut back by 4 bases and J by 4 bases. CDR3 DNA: TGTGCCAGCAGTGTCTCTCAGGGGGGCTATGGCTACACCTTC. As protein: CASSVSQGGYGYTF.

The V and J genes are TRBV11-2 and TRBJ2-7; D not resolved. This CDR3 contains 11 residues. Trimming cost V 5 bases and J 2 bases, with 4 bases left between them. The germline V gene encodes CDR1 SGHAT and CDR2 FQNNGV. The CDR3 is CASSATYEQYF. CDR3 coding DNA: TGTGCCAGCAGCGCTACCTACGAGCAGTACTTC.

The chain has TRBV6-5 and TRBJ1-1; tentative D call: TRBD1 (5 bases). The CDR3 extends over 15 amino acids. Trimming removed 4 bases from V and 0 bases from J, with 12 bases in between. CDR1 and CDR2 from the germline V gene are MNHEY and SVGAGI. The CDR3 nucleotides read TGTGCCAGCAGTTCAGGGACTGGAATGAACACTGAAGCTTTCTTT. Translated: CASSSGTGMNTEAFF.

The CDR3 reads CASSILAGELTLFF. The CDR3 region has the DNA TGTGCCAGTAGTATACTAGCGGGCGAACTTACACTGTTTTTT. The chain has TRBV19 and TRBJ2-2; 8 bases are a match to TRBD2. The V and J ends lost 2 bases and 14 bases, in that order; junction bases with no gene match: 10. The CDR3 length is 14 residues. Germline lookup yields CDR1 LNHDA and CDR2 SQIVND (reference sequence).

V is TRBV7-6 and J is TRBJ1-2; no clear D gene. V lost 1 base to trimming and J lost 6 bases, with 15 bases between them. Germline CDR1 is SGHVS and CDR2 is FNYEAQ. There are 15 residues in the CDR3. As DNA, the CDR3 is TGTGCCAGCAGCTTAGGAGCAGACGGGGTCGATGGCTACACCTTC. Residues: CASSLGADGVDGYTF. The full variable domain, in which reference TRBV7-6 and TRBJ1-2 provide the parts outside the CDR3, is GAGVSQSPRYKVTKRGQDVALRCDPISGHVSLYWYRQALGQGPEFLTYFNYEAQQDKSGLPNDRFSAERPEGSISTLTIQRTEQRDSAMYRCASSLGADGVDGYTFGSGTRLTVV.